Listed below are T cell receptor beta chains from one sample, sequenced in a study of T cell repertoires in cytomegalovirus infection. TCRdb reprocessed the reads via MiXCR and lists one record per CDR3 protein. The top ten hold around 13% of the sample, which has about 440,000 distinct CDR3 sequences, approximately 31% seen once. Sequences were obtained from PBMCs. The receptors were sampled from a human donor in good health (CMV status not recorded). Some clones in this sample may be carry-over from other donors' samples. CDR3s include the opening cysteine and the closing phenylalanine or tryptophan. A D gene is named only where the DNA matches it firmly. A row's size may be missing; if present it is once, few, many or a size class.

D gene: NA
V gene: TRBV7-2
clone size: many
J gene: TRBJ2-3
CDR3 protein: CASSLGVPDTQYF
CDR3 DNA: TGTGCCAGCAGTCTCGGGGTCCCAGATACGCAGTATTTT

D gene: NA
V gene: TRBV7-2
clone size: NA
J gene: TRBJ2-7
CDR3 protein: CASSPRDEGTWRVHEQYF
CDR3 DNA: TGTGCCAGCAGCCCCCGGGACGAGGGGACTTGGAGAGTCCACGAGCAGTACTTC

D gene: NA
V gene: TRBV7-6
clone size: many
J gene: TRBJ1-5
CDR3 protein: CASSPLGGNQPQHF
CDR3 DNA: TGTGCCAGCAGCCCCCTCGGGGGCAATCAGCCCCAGCATTTT

D gene: TRBD2
V gene: TRBV7-2
clone size: many
J gene: TRBJ2-3
CDR3 protein: CASSPGLAGTTDTQYF
CDR3 DNA: TGTGCCAGCAGCCCGGGACTAGCGGGTACCACAGATACGCAGTATTTT

D gene: NA
V gene: TRBV27
clone size: NA
J gene: TRBJ1-5
CDR3 protein: CASNPVGTNQPQHF
CDR3 DNA: TGTGCCAGCAACCCGGTGGGGACGAATCAGCCCCAGCATTTT

D gene: TRBD2
V gene: TRBV4-3
clone size: few
J gene: TRBJ2-3
CDR3 protein: CASSQGRGGSLDTQYF
CDR3 DNA: TGCGCCAGCAGCCAAGGACGGGGGGGCAGTTTAGATACGCAGTATTTT

D gene: NA
V gene: TRBV7-2
clone size: NA
J gene: TRBJ1-2
CDR3 protein: CASSRGNYGDAF
CDR3 DNA: TGTGCCAGCAGCCGGGGGAACTATGGCGACGCCTTC

D gene: NA
V gene: TRBV6-2/TRBV6-3
clone size: NA
J gene: TRBJ1-2
CDR3 protein: CASNNRRTVVTERNYGYTF
CDR3 DNA: TGTGCCAGCAACAATAGGAGGACAGTGGTCACCGAAAGAAACTATGGCTACACCTTC

D gene: NA
V gene: TRBV11-2
clone size: NA
J gene: TRBJ1-6
CDR3 protein: CASRLSSGARPLHF
CDR3 DNA: TGTGCCAGCAGACTCTCTTCAGGGGCCCGACCCCTCCACTTT

D gene: NA
V gene: TRBV7-2
clone size: few
J gene: TRBJ2-5
CDR3 protein: CASSSTSRFQETQYF
CDR3 DNA: TGTGCCAGCAGCTCGACTAGTAGGTTTCAGGAGACCCAGTACTTC

D gene: NA
V gene: TRBV15
clone size: NA
J gene: TRBJ2-3
CDR3 protein: CATSRAPAGGTDTQYF
CDR3 DNA: TGTGCCACCAGCAGAGCCCCGGCAGGGGGCACAGATACGCAGTATTTT

D gene: NA
V gene: TRBV12-3/TRBV12-4
clone size: few
J gene: TRBJ2-1
CDR3 protein: CASSLAGPSNEQFF
CDR3 DNA: TGTGCCAGCAGTCTCGCCGGGCCCAGCAATGAGCAGTTCTTC

D gene: NA
V gene: TRBV24-1
clone size: few
J gene: TRBJ2-2
CDR3 protein: CATSDWGVNTGELFF
CDR3 DNA: TGTGCCACCAGTGACTGGGGGGTCAACACCGGGGAGCTGTTTTTT

D gene: TRBD1
V gene: TRBV11-2
clone size: NA
J gene: TRBJ2-2
CDR3 protein: CASSRDRATGELFF
CDR3 DNA: TGTGCCAGCAGCCGGGACAGGGCCACCGGGGAGCTGTTTTTT

D gene: TRBD2
V gene: TRBV7-9
clone size: many
J gene: TRBJ2-4
CDR3 protein: CASSSTSGGAKNIQYF
CDR3 DNA: TGTGCCAGCAGCTCGACTAGCGGGGGAGCCAAAAACATTCAGTACTTC

D gene: NA
V gene: TRBV5-4
clone size: NA
J gene: TRBJ2-4
CDR3 protein: CASSLAGVKNIQYF
CDR3 DNA: TGTGCCAGCAGCTTGGCAGGGGTGAAAAACATTCAGTACTTC

D gene: NA
V gene: TRBV28
clone size: NA
J gene: TRBJ2-7
CDR3 protein: CASSSHNEFYYEQYF
CDR3 DNA: TGTGCCAGCAGTTCCCACAATGAATTTTACTACGAGCAGTACTTC

D gene: NA
V gene: TRBV9
clone size: NA
J gene: TRBJ2-5
CDR3 protein: CASSVAGISGEPQYF
CDR3 DNA: TGTGCCAGCAGCGTAGCAGGTATTAGCGGCGAGCCCCAGTACTTC

D gene: TRBD1
V gene: TRBV7-2
clone size: many
J gene: TRBJ2-5
CDR3 protein: CASSHGIAGGTQYF
CDR3 DNA: TGTGCCAGCAGCCATGGGATCGCAGGGGGGACCCAGTACTTC

D gene: NA
V gene: TRBV5-6
clone size: few
J gene: TRBJ1-5
CDR3 protein: CASSLGVGSKDQPQHF
CDR3 DNA: TGTGCCAGCAGCTTGGGCGTAGGGTCGAAGGATCAGCCCCAGCATTTT

D gene: TRBD2
V gene: TRBV7-9
clone size: NA
J gene: TRBJ2-2
CDR3 protein: CASSATGLAVTGELFF
CDR3 DNA: TGTGCCAGCAGCGCGACGGGACTAGCGGTCACCGGGGAGCTGTTTTTT

D gene: TRBD1
V gene: TRBV6-1
clone size: NA
J gene: TRBJ1-2
CDR3 protein: CASSDRDRSYNGYTF
CDR3 DNA: TGTGCCAGCAGTGACCGGGACAGGAGCTATAATGGCTACACCTTC

D gene: NA
V gene: TRBV11-2
clone size: NA
J gene: TRBJ1-1
CDR3 protein: CASSPAFGGTNTEAFF
CDR3 DNA: TGTGCCAGCAGCCCAGCCTTTGGGGGGACGAACACTGAAGCTTTCTTT

D gene: TRBD1
V gene: TRBV12-3/TRBV12-4
clone size: few
J gene: TRBJ2-2
CDR3 protein: CASSNRAGGTGELFF
CDR3 DNA: TGTGCCAGCAGTAATCGGGCAGGGGGCACCGGGGAGCTGTTTTTT

D gene: TRBD1
V gene: TRBV7-8
clone size: NA
J gene: TRBJ2-3
CDR3 protein: CASSLARRTGGKDTQYF
CDR3 DNA: TGTGCCAGCAGCTTAGCGCGAAGGACAGGGGGAAAAGATACGCAGTATTTT